Detailed here is one TCR beta chain. Its cognate antigen is unknown. The CDR3 runs 15 residues. Germline V gene lookup returns CDR1 SGHAT and CDR2 FQNNGV. V lost 6 bases to trimming and J lost 2 bases; unmatched junction nucleotides: 6. Profiled with immunoSEQ multiplex PCR; TCRdb holds only in-frame clones, not every one. The table shows about 710,000 clones, with approximately 72% occurring only once. This entry comes from a study of shared clonotypes between healthy human individuals. General observations from the study: Apart from blood, nothing was sampled; tissue repertoires likely differ.

The sample consisted of memory CD4+ T cells sorted from blood. Subset meaning: CD45RA-negative fraction. The receptor comes from a woman aged 25 to 39 in good health. This sequence joins TRBV11-2 and TRBJ2-7; 11 bases agree with TRBD1. The CDR3 is CASRHPGQGAYEQYF. CDR3 in DNA: TGTGCCAGCAGACATCCGGGACAGGGGGCCTACGAGCAGTACTTC.